This TCR beta chain was observed in a study of blood T cells in healthy people across ages. General study results and limits: Unsorted PBMCs ruled out conclusive naive versus antigen-experienced comparison. Among T cells, TCR beta diversity per million cells dropped roughly linearly as age rose.

Germline CDR1 MGHRA, CDR2 YSYEKL. The CDR3 runs 15 residues. This clonotype has a handful of counts. The target antigen is unknown. The donors, aged roughly 6 to 100, were healthy Caucasians from Russia. The authors ran a second PCR of 7 to 11 cycles using a sample-barcoded 5' primer and a J-beta primer mix. Each CDR3 protein is one row after TCRdb ran MiXCR on the 5' RACE reads. Here the sample spans roughly 1.9 million distinct CDR3 sequences, 35% to 50% being singletons. The V gene is TRBV4-1, the J gene TRBJ2-4; a weak D match, TRBD2 (5 bases). The tail of the sequence fits TRBJ2-7 better, so the J call may be wrong. The sequenced material came from blood. This TCR was recovered from a human donor in good health. The CDR3 loop is CASSQEDLGDYEQYF. CDR3 nucleotide sequence: TGCGCCAGCAGCCAAGAGGACTTAGGAGACTACGAGCAGTACTTC.